This T cell receptor (beta chain) derives from a study of CD4 T cells in relation to SARS-CoV-2 and coronaviruses. Points from the study as a whole: About 65% of donors had memory CD4+ clonotypes crossrecognizing SARS-CoV-2 and common cold coronavirus spike.

Before the COVID-19 pandemic, during about 2011-2019, CD4+ T cells were taken from unexposed donors. The cells were cultured for under twelve days before CD4+ T cells were isolated. Testing used SARS-CoV-2 S/N and four cold-coronavirus spikes on unexposed-donor CD4+ T cells, cells permitting. Fresh IL-2 medium replaced half the medium on days 3 and 7. Libraries were prepared by immunoSEQ multiplex PCR; TCRdb keeps only in-frame clonotypes and omits some of them. The sample lists around 11,000 clones; approximately 80% were seen once. The CDR3 is 14 amino acids. Germline CDR1 KGHSY, CDR2 FQNENV. The J segment lost 7 bases and the V segment lost 4 bases, leaving 9 bases of the junction unmatched. This clone was detected once. The antigen is unknown.

The specimen was CD4+ T cells from PBMCs, cultured in vitro. This sequence was found in a human donor in good health. The genes are TRBV16 and TRBJ2-7; TRBD2 matches 8 bases. In nucleotides, the CDR3 is TGTGCCAGCAGCCCTCGGGGGGGGCGGAGGGAGCAGTACTTC. This translates into CASSPRGGRREQYF.